This T cell receptor (beta chain) was identified during a study of cytomegalovirus exposure and HLA in healthy donors. Points on this clone: Its antigen remains unidentified.

Study-wide points: CMV serostatus was the sole immune exposure information available. Later, TCR association rates were found to vary by HLA locus, highest for DRB1 and lowest for HLA-C.

Amplification used 60 Vbeta primers and 13 Jbeta primers. The method was immunoSEQ multiplex PCR; TCRdb's version includes in-frame clones alone and lacks a portion of them. The sample yields about 150,000 clones, around 80% seen once. Germline-derived CDR1 and CDR2 are SSHAT and FNYEAQ (reference sequence). Trimming pared 4 bases from V and 3 bases from J, leaving 7 bases between. The CDR3 is 13 residues long. V and J are TRBV7-7 and TRBJ2-1; D ambiguous. The source of this sequence is a woman aged 30 to 39 in good health and CMV-seronegative. Specimen: PBMCs. The CDR3 spells CASSSPGYNEQFF. In DNA, the CDR3 is TGTGCCAGCAGCTCACCGGGCTACAATGAGCAGTTCTTC.